This is a list of T cell receptor beta chains from one sample in a study of cytomegalovirus exposure and HLA in healthy donors. Data came from immunoSEQ multiplex PCR; TCRdb stores just in-frame clones and leaves some out. The sample lists roughly 160,000 clones; roughly 84% were seen once. The sample taken for sequencing was PBMCs. The receptors derive from a boy aged 2-9 years in good health and CMV-seronegative. Both conserved end residues are part of each CDR3. The D gene is left open where the match is weak. Size is omitted from some rows. Given values are once, few, many or a class for expanded clones.

J	size	V	D	DNA	CDR3
TRBJ1-3	-	TRBV9	TRBD1	TGTGCCAGCAGCTTCGGACAGGACTCTGGAAACACCATATATTTT	CASSFGQDSGNTIYF
TRBJ2-5	-	TRBV7-8	TRBD1	TGTGCCAGCAGCTTGGGACAGGCTATCCAAGAGACCCAGTACTTC	CASSLGQAIQETQYF
TRBJ2-7	-	TRBV14	TRBD2	TGTGCCAGCAGCCAATGGGGACTAGCGGGAGGTCTCGAGCAGTACTTC	CASSQWGLAGGLEQYF
TRBJ2-7	-	TRBV14	-	TGTGCCAGCAGCCAGGGACAACAGGGTTGGGAGCAGTACTTC	CASSQGQQGWEQYF
TRBJ2-7	-	TRBV28	TRBD2	TGTGCCAGCAGTTTCTCCAAGACTAGCGGGAGTATCTACGAGCAGTACTTC	CASSFSKTSGSIYEQYF
TRBJ2-6	-	TRBV29-1	TRBD1	TGCAGCGCAACGGGTGGACAGGGGGCATCTGGGGCCAACGTCCTGACTTTC	CSATGGQGASGANVLTF
TRBJ2-1	-	TRBV4-1	TRBD2	TGCGCCAGCAGCCGGACTAGCGGATCCTACAATGAGCAGTTCTTC	CASSRTSGSYNEQFF
TRBJ2-1	-	TRBV6-1	-	TGTGCCAGCAGTGAACTAACTGAGAGCTCCTACAATGAGCAGTTCTTC	CASSELTESSYNEQFF
TRBJ2-7	-	TRBV5-1	TRBD1	TGCGCCAGCAGCTTGGCCTGGGCCAGGGGGCGCAAAGTACCGACTGACGAGCAGTACTTC	CASSLAWARGRKVPTDEQYF
TRBJ2-7	-	TRBV4-1	TRBD1	TGCGCCAGCAGCCAGGAAACAGGGGGTGCCTACGAGCAGTACTTC	CASSQETGGAYEQYF
TRBJ1-5	few	TRBV28	-	TGTGCCAGCACCTCAACTAATCAGCCCCAGCATTTT	CASTSTNQPQHF
TRBJ1-5	-	TRBV2	-	TGTGCCAGCAGTGAAGAGCGGTCTCAGCCCCAGCATTTT	CASSEERSQPQHF
TRBJ2-3	-	TRBV2	-	TGTGCCAGCGGATTGGGGGGAGGCACAGATACGCAGTATTTT	CASGLGGGTDTQYF
TRBJ2-1	-	TRBV4-1	TRBD2	TGCGCCAGCAGCCCCCTGAGCGGGAGCTCCTACAATGAGCAGTTCTTC	CASSPLSGSSYNEQFF
TRBJ2-3	once	TRBV2	-	TGTGCCAGCAGTGTTAGGCGCGGGAGCACAGATACGCAGTATTTT	CASSVRRGSTDTQYF
TRBJ1-4	-	TRBV28	TRBD1	TGTGCCAGCAGTTTGGCCATACAGGGGGCGGGTGAAAAACTGTTTTTT	CASSLAIQGAGEKLFF
TRBJ2-7	once	TRBV7-9	-	TGTGCCAGCAGCTTTCAGTTTTTGGAGAACGAGCAGTACTTC	CASSFQFLENEQYF
TRBJ2-3	few	TRBV7-9	-	TGTGCCAGCAGCTTAGGGAGGACAGCTAGCACAGATACGCAGTATTTT	CASSLGRTASTDTQYF
TRBJ1-1	-	TRBV25-1	-	TGTGCCAGCAGTAGCATGAACACTGAAGCTTTCTTT	CASSSMNTEAFF
TRBJ2-7	-	TRBV4-1	TRBD2	TGCGCCAGCAGCCCGACTAGCGATCGAGGCGAGCAGTACTTC	CASSPTSDRGEQYF
TRBJ1-5	once	TRBV6-1	-	TGTGCCAGCAACGAGCGATTATCGGGGAATCAGCCCCAGCATTTT	CASNERLSGNQPQHF
TRBJ2-3	-	TRBV5-1	-	TGCGCCAGCAGCTCGCGGACAGTCACAGATACGCAGTATTTT	CASSSRTVTDTQYF
TRBJ1-3	-	TRBV6-1	TRBD1	TGTGCCAGCAGTGTTGGTGGGACAGGGGAAATCTCTGGAAACACCATATATTTT	CASSVGGTGEISGNTIYF
TRBJ2-3	-	TRBV29-1	-	TGCAGCGTTGAAGATCTTGGTACGAGGCAGTATTTT	CSVEDLGTRQYF
TRBJ2-1	-	TRBV27	TRBD1	TGTGCCAGCAGACGGACAGGGGGGAACAATGAGCAGTTCTTC	CASRRTGGNNEQFF
TRBJ1-2	-	TRBV19	-	TGTGCCAGTAGTTCTGTCGGGGGAAACTACTATGGCTACACCTTC	CASSSVGGNYYGYTF
TRBJ1-1	-	TRBV19	TRBD1	TGTGCCAGTAGAAGGACAGGGAGTGTATCCACTGAAGCTTTCTTT	CASRRTGSVSTEAFF
TRBJ1-1	-	TRBV27	TRBD1	TGTGCCAGCAATCCCCGGACAGGGTTCGGGAACACTGAAGCTTTCTTT	CASNPRTGFGNTEAFF
TRBJ2-5	-	TRBV10-2	TRBD1	TGCGCCAGCAGTGTACAGGGGCACGCAGAGACCCAGTACTTC	CASSVQGHAETQYF
TRBJ1-5	-	TRBV28	-	TGTGCCACCATACCTTTTCTGGGGGGACAGCCCCAGCATTTT	CATIPFLGGQPQHF
TRBJ1-1	once	TRBV28	-	TGTGCCAGCAGTTCTCCCCAGGGGACTAGCACTGAAGCTTTCTTT	CASSSPQGTSTEAFF
TRBJ1-1	once	TRBV25-1	-	TGTGCCAGCAGTGAATATGAGAAGACTGAAGCTTTCTTT	CASSEYEKTEAFF
TRBJ1-2	-	TRBV7-8	-	TGTGCCAGCAGCTTAGACCCGGTTTTATCTGGCTACACCTTC	CASSLDPVLSGYTF
TRBJ1-1	-	TRBV6-1	TRBD1	TGTGCCAGCAGACAGGGGGCTGAAGCTTTCTTT	CASRQGAEAFF
TRBJ2-7	-	TRBV5-6	-	TGTGCCAGCAGCTTGGGCCGCCAACGATACGAGCAGTACTTC	CASSLGRQRYEQYF
TRBJ2-7	-	TRBV28	TRBD1	TGTGCCAGCAGTTTATCCCGGACAGGGCTACGCTACTCCTCCTACGAGCAGTACTTC	CASSLSRTGLRYSSYEQYF
TRBJ2-2	-	TRBV19	-	TGTGCCAGTCAGGGATGGACCACCGGGGAGCTGTTTTTT	CASQGWTTGELFF
TRBJ2-7	few	TRBV6-1	TRBD2	TGTGCCAGCAGTGAGAGACTAGCGGGGTTGGTCAACGAGCAGTACTTC	CASSERLAGLVNEQYF
TRBJ2-2	-	TRBV7-3	-	TGTGCCAGCAGCGCGATCAGTACCTCAGGAGGGGAGCTGTTTTTT	CASSAISTSGGELFF
TRBJ1-2	-	TRBV6-1	TRBD1	TGTGCCAGCAGTGATACGGAGACAGGGATTAAGGGCTACACCTTC	CASSDTETGIKGYTF
TRBJ2-7	-	TRBV6-5	-	TGTGCCAGCGGGACGGGGGGCAGGGGCAACGAGCAGTACTTC	CASGTGGRGNEQYF
TRBJ1-5	-	TRBV6-5	TRBD1	TGTGCCAGCAGTGGGACAGGGGTCGGTCAGCCCCAGCATTTT	CASSGTGVGQPQHF
TRBJ1-5	-	TRBV21-1	-	TGTGCCAGCAGCAAAGAGGGCAGACAGAGTAGAGACAATCAGCCCCAGCATTTT	CASSKEGRQSRDNQPQHF
TRBJ2-7	-	TRBV10-3	-	TGTGCCATCAGTGAGCCCCGGGCCTACGAGCAGTACTTC	CAISEPRAYEQYF
TRBJ2-7	once	TRBV5-1	-	TGCGCCAGCAGCTCCCTTAGCCCCTCCTACGAGCAGTACTTC	CASSSLSPSYEQYF
TRBJ2-7	once	TRBV6-1	TRBD1	TGTGCCAGCAACCGGGACAGGGACTACGAGCAGTACTTC	CASNRDRDYEQYF
TRBJ2-2	-	TRBV9	-	TGTGCCAGCAGCGAGGACAAACTCACCGGGGAGCTGTTTTTT	CASSEDKLTGELFF
TRBJ2-7	few	TRBV2	TRBD2	TGTGCCAGCAGTGTTTTAACATCCGGCCCGGGAGGAGAGCAGTACTTC	CASSVLTSGPGGEQYF
TRBJ2-5	-	TRBV28	TRBD2	TGTGCCAGCTGGGGGGGCCAAGAGACCCAGTACTTC	CASWGGQETQYF
TRBJ1-5	-	TRBV5-6	-	TGTGCCAGCAGCCCCGGGGGGATTAGCAATCAGCCCCAGCATTTT	CASSPGGISNQPQHF
TRBJ2-7	-	TRBV9	-	TGTGCCAGCAGCCCCTCAACGGCCTACGAGCAGTACTTC	CASSPSTAYEQYF
TRBJ2-1	-	TRBV5-5	TRBD2	TGTGCCAGCAGCCCGGGACTAGCGGGAAATGAGCAGTTCTTC	CASSPGLAGNEQFF
TRBJ2-5	-	TRBV5-1	-	TGCGCCAGCAGCTTGGGAGAGGAGACCCAGTACTTC	CASSLGEETQYF
TRBJ2-3	-	TRBV6-1	-	TGTGCCAGCAGTGAAGTCGACAGGCAGGGATATACGCAGTATTTT	CASSEVDRQGYTQYF
TRBJ1-1	-	TRBV19	-	TGTGCCAGTAGGACAGTAGAGAACACTGAAGCTTTCTTT	CASRTVENTEAFF
TRBJ1-1	few	TRBV30	-	TGTGCCTGGAATCGGGGAGCGAACACTGAAGCTTTCTTT	CAWNRGANTEAFF
TRBJ2-5	-	TRBV18	TRBD1	TGTGCCAGCTCACCGAGACAGGGGACAGGGGAGACCCAGTACTTC	CASSPRQGTGETQYF